The rows below give T cell receptor beta chains drawn from one sample of a study of blood T cell repertoires in COVID-19. TCRdb's table, derived via immunoSEQ multiplex PCR, lists solely in-frame clones and lacks some. The data contain over 150,000 clones, over 75% of them singletons. The sequenced sample was peripheral blood. The receptors derive from a man in his fifties with COVID-19, enrolled during active disease. Both conserved end residues are part of each CDR3. D genes are given only for firm matches. Clone size is not always given. Where it is, it says once, few, many or a class for expanded clones.

v_gene,abundance,j_gene,d_gene,CDR3nt,CDR3aa
TRBV18,once,TRBJ2-1,TRBD1,TGTGCCAGCGCGACAGGGATGAATGAGCAGTTCTTC,CASATGMNEQFF
TRBV5-6,few,TRBJ2-5,TRBD1,TGTGCCAGCACCGCGACGGGACAGGGTGTAGAGACCCAGTACTTC,CASTATGQGVETQYF
TRBV25-1,-,TRBJ2-7,TRBD1,TGTGCCAGCAGTGAAGCCCGACAGGGGTTTTTCGGCTACGAGCAGTACTTC,CASSEARQGFFGYEQYF
TRBV28,once,TRBJ1-4,TRBD1,TGTGCCAGCAGTTCAGGGACAGGGAGAAATAATGAAAAACTGTTTTTT,CASSSGTGRNNEKLFF
TRBV5-6,-,TRBJ1-2,TRBD1,TGTGCCAGCAGCCCGACAGGGGTTTACTATGGCTACACCTTC,CASSPTGVYYGYTF
TRBV28,-,TRBJ2-1,-,TGTGCCAGCAGTTTAGGGCTTCCGGGGGATGAGCAGTTCTTC,CASSLGLPGDEQFF
TRBV28,-,TRBJ1-1,-,TGTGCCAGCAGTCAGAGGACAGCCGACACTGAAGCTTTCTTT,CASSQRTADTEAFF
TRBV29-1,-,TRBJ2-1,-,TGCAGCGTTCAAATAGGGGGATACAATGAGCAGTTCTTC,CSVQIGGYNEQFF
TRBV7-6,-,TRBJ2-2,TRBD1,TGTGCCAGCAGCTTTTATACAGGACAGGGCACCACCGGGGAGCTGTTTTTT,CASSFYTGQGTTGELFF
TRBV5-1,-,TRBJ2-7,-,TGCGCCAGCACCGATACCCAAGGGACAATAGGCGAGCAGTACTTC,CASTDTQGTIGEQYF
TRBV7-2,-,TRBJ2-3,-,TGTGCCAGCAGCCCCCAAGCAAGCACAGATACGCAGTATTTT,CASSPQASTDTQYF
TRBV19,-,TRBJ2-7,-,TGTGCCAGTAGTATAGGACTGGAGGGCTACGAGCAGTACTTC,CASSIGLEGYEQYF
TRBV5-5,once,TRBJ1-6,-,TGTGCCAGCAGCTTTGGTTATGGCCAAGGGGATAATTCACCCCTCCACTTT,CASSFGYGQGDNSPLHF
TRBV12-5,-,TRBJ2-1,-,TGTGCTAGTGGGGCGGACCGGGACTACAATGAGCAGTTCTTC,CASGADRDYNEQFF
TRBV7-9,once,TRBJ2-7,-,TGTGCCAGCAGCTTAGAACTAAACTACGAGCAGTACTTC,CASSLELNYEQYF
TRBV5-4,few,TRBJ1-2,TRBD1,TGTGCCAGCAGTCTGGGGGCCGGCAGGGGGCTAGCTAACTATGGCTACACCTTC,CASSLGAGRGLANYGYTF
TRBV7-6,-,TRBJ2-2,TRBD2,TGTGCCAGCAGCTTGAGACTAGCGGGGGGAGTCGGCACCGGGGAGCTGTTTTTT,CASSLRLAGGVGTGELFF
TRBV21-1,-,TRBJ2-4,-,TGTGCCAGCAGCAAAGACCAGGGGGTAGCCAAAAACATTCAGTACTTC,CASSKDQGVAKNIQYF
TRBV6-5,-,TRBJ1-2,-,TGTGCCAGCAGTTACTCGATAGAGAGGAACTATGGCTACACCTTC,CASSYSIERNYGYTF
TRBV27,-,TRBJ1-4,TRBD1,TGTGCCAGCAACAACAGGGGGCCCAAGAATGAAAAACTGTTTTTT,CASNNRGPKNEKLFF
TRBV18,-,TRBJ2-6,TRBD2,TGTGCCAGCTCACCTGTGGCGACTAGCGGGCCGGGGGGGGCCAACGTCCTGACTTTC,CASSPVATSGPGGANVLTF
TRBV7-9,-,TRBJ2-1,-,TGTGCCAGCAGCTTCACGGGACTCCTAACATTGAATGAGCAGTTCTTC,CASSFTGLLTLNEQFF
TRBV2,few,TRBJ2-3,-,TGTGCCAGCAGTGAAATGATGGCCGATACGCAGTATTTT,CASSEMMADTQYF
TRBV7-2,few,TRBJ1-1,-,TGTGCCAGCAGTTACGACAGAATAGATACTGAAGCTTTCTTT,CASSYDRIDTEAFF
TRBV19,-,TRBJ1-6,-,TGTGCCAGTACAATCCAGGGCGGTAATTCACCCCTCCACTTT,CASTIQGGNSPLHF
TRBV7-2,once,TRBJ2-2,-,TGTGCCAGCAGCTTAGGAAGGACATTCGCGAACACCGGGGAGCTGTTTTTT,CASSLGRTFANTGELFF
TRBV7-6,-,TRBJ2-2,-,TGTGCCAGCAGCTTAGCTCTAGCGAACACCGGGGAGCTGTTTTTT,CASSLALANTGELFF
TRBV11-2,-,TRBJ1-6,TRBD1,TGTGCCAGCAGCTTAATGGCAGGGGGCTTGAATTCACCCCTCCACTTT,CASSLMAGGLNSPLHF
TRBV7-6,-,TRBJ2-2,-,TGTGCCAGCAGCTTATACGGGAGAGGAACCGGGGAGCTGTTTTTT,CASSLYGRGTGELFF
TRBV14,-,TRBJ2-7,TRBD2,TGTGCCAGCAGACCGGGACTAGGGAAGTACGAGCAGTACTTC,CASRPGLGKYEQYF
TRBV6-1,-,TRBJ2-2,-,TGTGCCAGCAGTGACGGGAGGGGGCGCTCCGGGGAGCTGTTTTTT,CASSDGRGRSGELFF
TRBV18,-,TRBJ1-2,TRBD1,TGTGCCAGCTCACCACGGCCGGGACAGGGGGTCCTGAACTATGGCTACACCTTC,CASSPRPGQGVLNYGYTF
TRBV19,once,TRBJ1-6,TRBD1,TGTGCCAGTAGCCTATCGGGGGACAGGTTATCCCTCCACTTT,CASSLSGDRLSLHF
TRBV6-4,-,TRBJ2-7,-,TGTGCCAGCAGTGACTCGAGGGTGTCGAACTCCTACGAGCAGTACTTC,CASSDSRVSNSYEQYF
TRBV6-5,-,TRBJ1-4,-,TGTGCCAGCAGTTACGGAGGGACTAATGAAAAACTGTTTTTT,CASSYGGTNEKLFF
TRBV6-2/TRBV6-3,-,TRBJ2-2,TRBD2,TGTGCCAGCAGTTACCCGGGACTAGCGGCAAACACCGGGGAGCTGTTTTTT,CASSYPGLAANTGELFF
TRBV6-2/TRBV6-3,-,TRBJ2-7,TRBD1,TGTGCCAGCAGCTCCGACAGGGGGCCGTCCTACGAGCAGTACTTC,CASSSDRGPSYEQYF
TRBV6-5,-,TRBJ1-5,-,TGTGCCAGCAGTCCTACAGGTCCGGGGGGTCAGCCCCAGCATTTT,CASSPTGPGGQPQHF
TRBV18,-,TRBJ1-2,-,TGTGCCAGCTCACCGGGACATGACTATGGCTACACCTTC,CASSPGHDYGYTF
TRBV11-2,-,TRBJ2-7,-,TGTGCCAGCACCCGCTCCTACGAGCAGTACTTC,CASTRSYEQYF
TRBV10-3,-,TRBJ2-7,TRBD1,TGTGCCATCTCGCGAGGGGCCGGGACAGGTTCCTACGAGCAGTACTTC,CAISRGAGTGSYEQYF
TRBV20-1,-,TRBJ1-2,TRBD1,TGCAGTGCTAGTCTACCGGGACAGGGATATTATGGCTACACCTTC,CSASLPGQGYYGYTF
TRBV4-2,-,TRBJ2-7,TRBD2,TGTGCCAGCAGCCAAGAGACTAGCGGATATTACGAGCAGTACTTC,CASSQETSGYYEQYF
TRBV3-1/TRBV3-2,-,TRBJ2-3,-,TGTGCCAGCAGCCAAGACACAGGGTCGGTAACAGATACGCAGTATTTT,CASSQDTGSVTDTQYF
TRBV18,-,TRBJ1-4,-,TGTGCCAGCTCGGAGTGGGGGGAGAGTGAAAAACTGTTTTTT,CASSEWGESEKLFF
TRBV5-1,-,TRBJ2-4,TRBD2,TGCGCCAGCAGCTTGGGGGCTAGCGGGAGGGGAGCCAAAAACATTCAGTACTTC,CASSLGASGRGAKNIQYF
TRBV25-1,-,TRBJ2-1,TRBD2,TGTGCCAGCAGTGGGGGACTAGCGGGATCCAATGAGCAGTTCTTC,CASSGGLAGSNEQFF